Reported below is one T cell receptor beta chain. It lacks a known antigen. No much larger clone is present one base from it, and per-base qualities are unavailable. The sample originates from a study of CD8 T cells in Susac syndrome (dated by TCRdb to between 2017 and 2020). Broadly, across the study: Of the Susac syndrome patients who were sequenced, six had clinically active disease and roughly eight were in clinical remission. Susac syndrome patients were therapy-naive, on corticosteroids (some also receiving IVIg), or on IVIg alone at blood withdrawal. Whether CD8+ T cell activation and differentiation in Susac syndrome was antigen driven was tested using repertoire sequencing. Broad study findings and their caveats: The TCR sequencing and HLA analysis was acknowledged to have included a relatively small number of individuals. No clonal expansion was detected in the CD4+ T cell repertoire of Susac syndrome patients.

The junction carries 13 bases between V and J, which are trimmed by 6 bases and 7 bases respectively. The CDR3 has 12 amino acids, counting the end cysteine and phenylalanine. The read is trimmed to its CDR3 DNA, 36 bases read in frame from base 1. The germline V gene (reference sequence) supplies CDR1 DFQATT and CDR2 SNEGSKA. RNA was extracted with the RNeasy kit and about 0.5 to 1 ug was reverse transcribed using random hexamers. TCR beta CDR3 regions were amplified with the immunoSEQ multiplex PCR assay covering 54 Vbeta and 13 Jbeta segments. To correct PCR amplification bias, a synthetic template baseline was used for both primer optimization and computational correction. Turning to the authors' computational methods: Reads were annotated to V, D and J genes per IMGT and analyzed with immunoSEQ Analyzer, keeping only productive sequences. To calculate clonality, Shannon entropy was normalized by log2 of the number of productive unique sequences and then subtracted from one. For each patient and control, public and private clones were evaluated within the 100 most prevalent clones. Clones were defined as Susac-specific if absent from the healthy and MS cohorts, from approximately 1,100 published viral clones and from other ImmuneACCESS disease sequences. The public sequencing data were trimmed at Q25 with fastp and processed into clonotypes with MiXCR by TCRdb, which kept only in-frame beta chains. A single entry per CDR3 protein holds the most common genes and DNA from its merged rows. The V and J calls were determined by TCRdb, not by the authors. The table for this sample lists over 150,000 distinct CDR3 sequences; around 94% of them were counted only once. The leading ten clones occupy more than 0.08% of the sample.

Peripheral blood CD8+ and CD4+ T cells from healthy donors, Susac syndrome patients and multiple sclerosis patients were profiled using high-throughput TCR beta sequencing. The Susac syndrome patients fulfilled recently defined diagnostic criteria for either definite or probable disease. Bulk CD8+ and CD4+ T cells were purified magnetically by negative isolation, whereas CD8+ TEMRA cells were enriched by FACS. Blood was drawn into EDTA tubes, processed within 24 hours, and PBMCs were isolated by density gradient centrifugation. PBMCs intended for TCR sequencing were frozen in liquid nitrogen and were later thawed in a 37 degrees C water bath. The sorted or isolated CD4+, CD8+ and CD8+ TEMRA cells reached a purity of at least 90%.

The sample taken for sequencing was CD4+ T cells from PBMCs. Here the chain combines TRBV20-1 and TRBJ2-1; the D call could be TRBD1 or TRBD2, with each sharing 5 bases. The source is a human donor with Susac syndrome. The DNA sequence is given as TGCAGTGCCGCAGGGACCACAAATGAGCAGTTCTTC. It translates as CSAAGTTNEQFF.